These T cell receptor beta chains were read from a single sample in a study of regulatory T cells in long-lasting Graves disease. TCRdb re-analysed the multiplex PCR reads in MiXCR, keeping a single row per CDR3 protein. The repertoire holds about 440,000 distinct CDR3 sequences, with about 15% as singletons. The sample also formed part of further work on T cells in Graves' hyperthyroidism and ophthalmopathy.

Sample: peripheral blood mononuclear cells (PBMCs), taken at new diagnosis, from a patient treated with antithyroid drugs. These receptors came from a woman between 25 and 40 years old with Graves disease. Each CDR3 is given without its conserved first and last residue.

CDR3aa: SASKSAGTSNTGELF
j_gene: TRBJ2-2
v_gene: TRBV20-1

CDR3aa: ASSLVRAGELF
j_gene: TRBJ2-2
v_gene: TRBV5-1

CDR3aa: ASSPTRSDEQY
j_gene: TRBJ2-7
v_gene: TRBV18

CDR3aa: SVERDLPYSGYT
j_gene: TRBJ1-2
v_gene: TRBV29-1

CDR3aa: ASSETRNEQY
j_gene: TRBJ2-7
v_gene: TRBV6-1

CDR3aa: ASNQNPGTSGNEQF
j_gene: TRBJ2-1
v_gene: TRBV6-1

CDR3aa: ASSLGPWGSWVSYEQY
j_gene: TRBJ2-7
v_gene: TRBV7-2

CDR3aa: SAKEPQGASTEAF
j_gene: TRBJ1-1
v_gene: TRBV20-1

CDR3aa: ASSYNQRAMNTEAF
j_gene: TRBJ1-1
v_gene: TRBV7-8

CDR3aa: ASSQDRREGNTGELF
j_gene: TRBJ2-2
v_gene: TRBV4-2

CDR3aa: ASAWRGHSTDTQY
j_gene: TRBJ2-3
v_gene: TRBV3-1

CDR3aa: ASTPLGPNGELF
j_gene: TRBJ2-2
v_gene: TRBV11-2